Listed here is a single TCR beta chain. The record originates from a study of control samples from healthy donors and cancer patients. The CDR3 extends over 15 amino acids. Germline loops: CDR1 LNHDA, CDR2 SQIVND (reference sequence). V was pared by 0 bases and J by 3 bases, with 11 bases between. Repertoires were generated with immunoSEQ multiplex PCR, while TCRdb's copy carries only in-frame clones and drops some. The repertoire includes under 55,000 clones, about 80% of them detected once, and around 9.1% sits in the top ten. V usage is TRBV19 and J usage is TRBJ1-2; tentatively, D is TRBD1 (5 bases). This TCR was recovered from a man in his 70s in good health. Material: blood. CDR3 protein: CASSIDSGRDYGYTF. For the CDR3, the DNA is TGTGCCAGTAGTATAGATTCCGGCAGGGACTATGGCTACACCTTC. Drawing the rest from reference TRBV19 and TRBJ1-2, the complete variable domain is DGGITQSPKYLFRKEGQNVTLSCEQNLNHDAMYWYRQDPGQGLRLIYYSQIVNDFQKGDIAEGYSVSREKKESFPLTVTSAQKNPTAFYLCASSIDSGRDYGYTFGSGTRLTVV.